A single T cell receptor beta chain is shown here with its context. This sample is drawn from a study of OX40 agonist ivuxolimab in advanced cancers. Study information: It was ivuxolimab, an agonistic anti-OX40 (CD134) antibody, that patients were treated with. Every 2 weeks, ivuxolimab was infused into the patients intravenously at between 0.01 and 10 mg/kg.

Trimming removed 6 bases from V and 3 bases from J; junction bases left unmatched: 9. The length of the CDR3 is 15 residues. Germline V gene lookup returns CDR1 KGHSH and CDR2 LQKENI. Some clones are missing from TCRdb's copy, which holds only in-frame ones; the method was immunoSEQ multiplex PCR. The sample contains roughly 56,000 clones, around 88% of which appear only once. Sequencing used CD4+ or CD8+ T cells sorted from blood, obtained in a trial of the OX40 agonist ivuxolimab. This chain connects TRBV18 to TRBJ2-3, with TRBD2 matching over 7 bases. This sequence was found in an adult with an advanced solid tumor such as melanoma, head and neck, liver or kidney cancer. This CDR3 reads CASSLEGGQTDTQYF. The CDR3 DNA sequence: TGTGCCAGCTCCCTCGAGGGAGGGCAGACAGATACGCAGTATTTT.